This T cell receptor (beta chain) was profiled in a study of blood T cell repertoires in COVID-19. Study-level background: Researchers got acute and convalescent COVID-19 samples from the United States, Italy and Spain. From T cells, B-cell-depleted T cells, or PBMCs came the material, which was cDNA or gDNA.

Authors' analysis steps: The assay estimated nucleated cells by amplifying reference gene primers. Sequencing used immunoSEQ multiplex PCR; TCRdb keeps in-frame clones, though not all of them. V, J and clone size are those of that table, while D and trimming were read from the DNA. The repertoire holds some 200,000 clones, with about 86% as singletons. This CDR3 has 13 residues. Between the trimmed V and J ends, which lost 1 base and 8 bases, there was a span of 11 bases. Per germline, CDR1 LNHDA and CDR2 SQIVND (reference sequence). This rearrangement joins TRBV19 to TRBJ1-2; D possibly corresponds to TRBD1 (5 bases). This TCR came from a woman over 75 in a cohort sampled during active or convalescent COVID-19. The sequenced material came from peripheral blood. CDR3 in amino acids: CASSIGGQGGYTF. The DNA for the CDR3 is TGTGCCAGTAGTATAGGGGGCCAGGGAGGCTACACCTTC.